Presented here are 22 T cell receptor beta chains from one specimen sequenced in a study of T cell repertoires in cytomegalovirus infection (dated by TCRdb to the late 2010s). TCRdb records Illumina HiSeq 1500 as the sequencer. TCRdb passed the public sequencing reads through fastp at Q25 and MiXCR, retaining productive beta sequences. Every CDR3 protein is listed once, alongside the most common genes and DNA of its rows. The sample contains around 450,000 distinct CDR3 sequences, approximately 32% of them found a single time. Jointly, the top ten make up roughly 13% of the sample. What was sequenced was PBMCs. Every receptor here comes from a human donor in good health (CMV status not recorded). Some clones in this sample may be carry-over from other donors' samples.

The chain recombines TRBV24-1 with TRBJ2-1, with 8 bases that match TRBD1. The CDR3 runs 16 residues. V was pared by 3 bases and J by 2 bases, with 5 bases of the junction left unmatched. Germline assignment: CDR1 KGHDR and CDR2 SFDVKD. The CDR3 sequence is CATSDPAGGPYNEQFF. DNA for the CDR3: TGTGCCACCAGTGATCCCGCAGGGGGCCCCTACAATGAGCAGTTCTTC.

The chain joins TRBV18 to TRBJ2-7; a weak D match, TRBD1 (6 bases). The CDR3 covers 16 residues. The germline V gene encodes CDR1 KGHSH and CDR2 LQKENI. V was trimmed by 6 bases and J by 0 bases, leaving 18 bases between them. The CDR3, as DNA: TGTGCCAGCTCCCTTACAGGGACCTACAGCTCCTACGAGCAGTACTTC. It codes for CASSLTGTYSSYEQYF. Looking up the rest from reference TRBV18 and TRBJ2-7 gives the full variable domain: NAGVMQNPRHLVRRRGQEARLRCSPMKGHSHVYWYRQLPEEGLKFMVYLQKENIIDESGMPKERFSAEFPKEGPSILRIQQVVRGDSAAYFCASSLTGTYSSYEQYFGPGTRLTVT.

There are many counts of this clonotype. The genes are TRBV11-2 and TRBJ2-5; TRBD2 matches at 12 bases. V gave up 1 base and J gave up 5 bases; unmatched junction bases: 8. The CDR3 totals 17 residues. Germline-derived CDR1 and CDR2 are SGHAT and FQNNGV. CDR3 amino acids: CASSLASSGGAFETQYF. The DNA of the CDR3 is TGTGCCAGCAGCTTAGCCTCTAGCGGGGGGGCCTTCGAGACCCAGTACTTC.

This clonotype was counted a single time. This chain uses TRBV10-2 with TRBJ1-5; no definite D call. Germline CDR1 is WSHSY and CDR2 is SAAADI. This CDR3 contains 13 residues. The V end was cut by 5 bases, the J end by 5 bases, with 10 bases between. CDR3 sequence (DNA): TGCGCCAGCAGTTCCGGGTTTTATCAGCCCCAGCATTTT. The encoded protein is CASSSGFYQPQHF.

This clonotype was observed a few times. The V gene is TRBV2, the J gene TRBJ2-2, with 11 bases fitting TRBD1. Trimming at V came to 6 bases and at J to 0 bases, leaving 3 bases not matched to a gene. CDR3 length equals 16 residues. Germline values: CDR1 SNHLY, CDR2 FYNNEI. The CDR3 loop is CASRVGQGANTGELFF. Written as DNA, the CDR3 is TGTGCCAGCAGGGTGGGACAGGGGGCGAACACCGGGGAGCTGTTTTTT.

This chain connects TRBV14 to TRBJ1-1; TRBD1 agrees at 10 bases. The CDR3 has 14 amino acids. V shed 4 bases and J 6 bases; nucleotides not matched to a gene: 5. Germline loops: CDR1 SGHDN, CDR2 FVKESK. CDR3 bases: TGTGCCAGCAGCCCGCCCGGGACAGGGGCTGAAGCTTTCTTT. Translating it yields CASSPPGTGAEAFF.

At least ten counts were recorded for this clonotype. V is TRBV11-2 and J is TRBJ1-6; TRBD1 aligns across 10 bases. Per germline, CDR1 SGHAT and CDR2 FQNNGV. The CDR3 has 17 residues. V gave up 3 bases and J gave up 9 bases; unmatched junction bases: 11. The CDR3 coding sequence is TGTGCCAGCAGCTTTTTATTACCGGGACAGGGGTTTTCACCCCTCCACTTT. As protein: CASSFLLPGQGFSPLHF.

This clonotype came up many times. This chain joins TRBV7-2 and TRBJ2-2, with D hard to call. This CDR3 is built from 15 residues. The germline V gene has CDR1 SGHTA and CDR2 FQGNSA. Trimming cost V 0 bases and J 4 bases, with 9 bases left between them. CDR3 in amino acids: CASSLALGFTGELFF. The CDR3 coding sequence is TGTGCCAGCAGCTTAGCGCTGGGGTTCACCGGGGAGCTGTTTTTT.

This clonotype was seen only a few times. CDR3 nucleotides: TGTGCCAGCAGTGAAGTCGCCTATGCCTACGAGCAGTACTTC. Protein sequence: CASSEVAYAYEQYF. This sequence joins TRBV2 and TRBJ2-7; no clear D gene. The CDR3 is 14 residues long. V gave up 1 base and J gave up 2 bases, with 9 bases separating them. Germline V gene data show CDR1 as SNHLY and CDR2 as FYNNEI.

This clonotype has a handful of counts. The gene calls are TRBV20-1 and TRBJ2-7; TRBD1 matches 8 bases. J gave up 3 bases and V 1 base, and 2 bases lay outside the gene matches. This CDR3 is 13 amino acids long. CDR1 is DFQATT and CDR2 is SNEGSKA in the germline V gene (reference sequence). CDR3 protein: CSARGDRGYEQYF. Written as DNA, the CDR3 is TGCAGTGCTAGAGGTGACAGGGGCTACGAGCAGTACTTC.

This clonotype was counted many times. J is TRBJ2-7 and V is TRBV4-1, with 11 bases that match TRBD2. Trimming cost V 1 base and J 2 bases; bases outside gene matches: 4. Germline values: CDR1 MGHRA, CDR2 YSYEKL. This CDR3 has 16 residues. CDR3 loop: CASSQAGTSGPYEQYF. CDR3 sequence (DNA): TGCGCCAGCAGCCAAGCCGGGACTAGCGGTCCCTACGAGCAGTACTTC.

This clonotype was counted between two and nine times. The chain combines TRBV6-2 or TRBV6-3 with TRBJ1-2; D remains ambiguous. The CDR3 covers 14 residues. The germline V and J ends were trimmed by 1 base and 6 bases, with 12 bases remaining between them. CDR1 is MNHEY, CDR2 SVGEGT, per germline. The DNA for the CDR3 is TGTGCCAGCAGTTACTTAGGGCAGAGTCATGGCTACACCTTC. It specifies CASSYLGQSHGYTF.

This clonotype was observed a few times. V is TRBV6-6 and J is TRBJ2-7; D unresolved. The germline V gene encodes CDR1 MNHNY and CDR2 SVGAGI (reference sequence). The ends were cut back, 5 bases at V and 3 bases at J, with 11 bases in the middle. The CDR3 contains 13 residues. CDR3 sequence (DNA): TGTGCCAGCAGTGTACAAGTAAACTACGAGCAGTACTTC. Protein product: CASSVQVNYEQYF.

This clonotype has only a few counts. This CDR3 reads CASGVAGLGYNEQFF. The CDR3 DNA reads as TGTGCCAGCGGGGTAGCGGGGCTGGGATACAATGAGCAGTTCTTC. The chain carries TRBV2 and TRBJ2-1; 8 bases are shared with TRBD2. This CDR3 is 15 amino acids long. Trimming removed 8 bases from V and 4 bases from J; junction bases left unmatched: 10. Germline V CDR1 and CDR2: SNHLY, FYNNEI.

This sequence joins TRBV19 and TRBJ1-1; maybe TRBD1 (5 bases). This CDR3 is 15 amino acids long. Germline CDR1 and CDR2: LNHDA and SQIVND (reference sequence). V shed 5 bases and J shed 12 bases, with 25 bases lying between them. The chain's CDR3 is CASSPPVSRGTETFF. DNA for the CDR3: TGTGCCAGTAGTCCCCCAGTTAGTCGGGGGACGGAAACTTTCTTT.

The rearrangement links TRBV29-1 to TRBJ2-7; D possibly corresponds to TRBD1 (7 bases). Germline assignment: CDR1 SQVTM and CDR2 ANQGSEA. This CDR3 has 13 amino acids. Deletions cut 7 bases from V and 4 bases from J, with 17 bases between. DNA for the CDR3: TGCAGCGCCCGGCAGGGGGGCAAGTACGAGCAGTACTTC. As protein: CSARQGGKYEQYF.

This clonotype has a count of ten or more. The chain is built from TRBV7-2 and TRBJ1-1; D call uncertain. The V end lost 8 bases, the J end lost 0 bases, and 25 bases lay between the germline ends. Per the germline V gene, CDR1 is SGHTA and CDR2 is FQGNSA. CDR3 length equals 18 residues. CDR3: CASSLYQLEGPMNTEAFF. The CDR3 DNA is TGTGCCAGCTCGCTTTATCAGTTGGAGGGCCCGATGAACACTGAAGCTTTCTTT.

This clonotype was detected a few times. The chain uses TRBV4-3 and TRBJ1-1; unclear D gene. The length of the CDR3 is 15 residues. V dropped 0 bases and J dropped 0 bases, with 8 bases sitting between them. Germline-derived CDR1 and CDR2 are LGHNA and YSLEER. The chain's CDR3 is CASSQEVSMNTEAFF. CDR3 in DNA: TGCGCCAGCAGCCAAGAGGTAAGCATGAACACTGAAGCTTTCTTT.

This clonotype appeared a few times. The chain is built from TRBV6-1 and TRBJ2-1, with unresolved D. In germline, CDR1 is MNHNS, CDR2 SASEGT. The CDR3 totals 15 residues. V lost 1 base and J 3 bases, leaving 10 bases between the germline ends. CDR3 bases: TGTGCCAGCAGTGAAGGCCAGATTGTCTACAATGAGCAGTTCTTC. Amino acids: CASSEGQIVYNEQFF.

This clonotype was seen only a few times. The chain uses TRBV27 and TRBJ1-1; TRBD1 is a possible D gene (5 bases). Per the germline V gene, CDR1 is MNHEY and CDR2 is SMNVEV (reference sequence). The CDR3 extends over 15 amino acids. With 5 bases removed from V and 11 bases from J, the gap between germline ends came to 24 bases. The CDR3 nucleotides read TGTGCCAGCAGTCGAGACCCTGGGACGGCTCTGTTGGCTTTCTTT. Protein product: CASSRDPGTALLAFF.

This clonotype was counted only a few times. The chain is built from TRBV28 and TRBJ2-3, with unresolved D. The CDR3 extends over 14 amino acids. CDR1 and CDR2 (germline): MDHEN, SYDVKM. The V end was cut by 6 bases, the J end by 5 bases, with 15 bases between. The CDR3 DNA reads TGTGCCAGCAGCGTCAGCCTCTCGGGAGATACGCAGTATTTT. Its translation is CASSVSLSGDTQYF.

The table lists this clonotype with a few counts. The chain combines TRBV5-1 with TRBJ1-1; D may be TRBD1 (5 bases). CDR1 SGHRS and CDR2 YFSETQ come from the germline V gene. Trimming took off 1 base at V and 4 bases at J, with 11 bases between the two ends. The CDR3 is 14 amino acids. The DNA of the CDR3 is TGCGCCAGCAGCTTGACAGGCTCGGTCACTGAAGCTTTCTTT. Translating gives CASSLTGSVTEAFF.